This paragraph covers one T cell receptor beta chain sequence. This record comes from a study of human T cells and chemical hapten exposure. Between the trimmed V and J ends, which lost 6 bases and 4 bases, there was a span of 12 bases. The CDR3 has 14 amino acids. The germline V gene encodes CDR1 SNHLY and CDR2 FYNNEI. Regarding time point: patch test 2, 6 weeks after DPC sensitization. The treatment is: therapeutic diphenylcyclopropenone sensitization with weekly scalp DPC. TCRdb reanalysed the RACE reads using MiXCR and keeps one entry per CDR3 protein. The sample consists of 350,000 to 400,000 distinct CDR3 sequences, about 6.9% of them appearing once.

The source was whole blood, collected in connection with sensitization to the hapten diphenylcyclopropenone (DPC). The chain has TRBV2 and TRBJ2-2; no firm D call. This receptor was taken from a young woman with alopecia areata. Some clones in this sample may be carry-over from other donors' samples. CDR3 bases: TGTGCCAGCAGCGTGGACCTGGGCACCGGGGAGCTGTTTTTT. Its translation is CASSVDLGTGELFF.